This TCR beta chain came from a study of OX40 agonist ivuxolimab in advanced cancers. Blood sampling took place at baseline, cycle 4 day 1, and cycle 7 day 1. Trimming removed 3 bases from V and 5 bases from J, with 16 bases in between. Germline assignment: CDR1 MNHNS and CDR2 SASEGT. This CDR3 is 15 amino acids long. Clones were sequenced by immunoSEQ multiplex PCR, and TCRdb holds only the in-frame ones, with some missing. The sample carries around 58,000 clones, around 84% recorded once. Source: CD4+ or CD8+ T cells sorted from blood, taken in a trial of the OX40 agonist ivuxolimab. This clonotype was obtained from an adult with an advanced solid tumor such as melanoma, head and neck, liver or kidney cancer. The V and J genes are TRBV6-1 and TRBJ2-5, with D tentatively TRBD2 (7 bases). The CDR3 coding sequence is TGTGCCAGCAGTGAGGTTGGGGGGGCGGGTGAGACCCAGTACTTC. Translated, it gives CASSEVGGAGETQYF.